Presented here are 30 T cell receptor beta chains from one specimen sequenced in a study of blood T cell repertoires in COVID-19. Sequenced by immunoSEQ multiplex PCR; TCRdb stores in-frame clones only, minus some. Of 200,000 to 250,000 clones in the sample, roughly 87% were seen once. The sequenced sample consisted of PBMCs or T cells enriched from blood (not recorded which). The receptors shown here come from a woman in her twenties or thirties with acute COVID-19.

J is TRBJ2-3 and V is TRBV28; 9 positions agree with TRBD1. Looked up from germline, CDR1 is MDHEN and CDR2 is SYDVKM. V lost 7 bases, J lost 8 bases, and 7 bases stayed unmatched. The CDR3 runs 13 residues. The CDR3 protein is CASMRTGGRTQYF. The CDR3 DNA follows: TGTGCCAGCATGAGAACAGGGGGCCGTACGCAGTATTTT.

A single count supports this clone. The J gene is TRBJ1-1, the V gene TRBV19; 7 bases agree with TRBD1. CDR1 and CDR2 (germline): LNHDA, SQIVND (reference sequence). Germline trimming cut 6 bases from V and 1 base from J; bases unmatched to any gene: 23. The CDR3 has 20 residues. CDR3 region: CASRRTGVSRAPIRNTEAFF. The CDR3 DNA is TGTGCCAGTAGGAGGACAGGCGTGTCCCGGGCCCCGATAAGGAACACTGAAGCTTTCTTT.

The rearrangement joins TRBV7-6 to TRBJ2-1; D is unclear. V lost 2 bases and J 3 bases, leaving 11 bases between the germline ends. This CDR3 is 15 amino acids long. Germline lookup yields CDR1 SGHVS and CDR2 FNYEAQ. CDR3 bases: TGTGCCAGCAGCTTATCGTTCAGTCACTACAATGAGCAGTTCTTC. This encodes CASSLSFSHYNEQFF.

The chain has TRBV12-3 or TRBV12-4 and TRBJ2-7; 7 bases match TRBD1. The CDR3 has 13 amino acids. J gave up 2 bases and V 7 bases, and 5 bases lay outside the gene matches. The CDR3 DNA is TGTGCCAGCACCAGGGACAGTCCCTACGAGCAGTACTTC. Its translation: CASTRDSPYEQYF.

By share, this clone ranks as medium-sized (0.01 to 0.1%). The J gene is TRBJ2-7, the V gene TRBV18; 7 nucleotides match TRBD1. V trimming: 0 bases; J trimming: 4 bases; junction bases outside the gene matches: 3. Looked up from germline, CDR1 is KGHSH and CDR2 is LQKENI. The CDR3 runs to 14 residues. CDR3 region: CASSPPGGGYEQYF. The DNA of the CDR3 is TGTGCCAGCTCACCACCAGGGGGCGGGTACGAGCAGTACTTC.

V usage is TRBV7-3 and J usage is TRBJ2-7; TRBD1 agrees at 9 bases. Germline CDR1 SGHTA, CDR2 FQGTGA. Trimming took 5 bases from V and 4 from J; bases not matched to a gene: 9. The CDR3 is 15 amino acids. Here the CDR3 reads CASSKGQGRNYEQYF. CDR3 in DNA: TGTGCCAGCAGCAAAGGACAGGGGCGAAATTACGAGCAGTACTTC.

This rearrangement joins TRBV19 to TRBJ2-4; D is ambiguous. The V and J ends lost 3 bases and 6 bases respectively, with 9 bases between them. The CDR3 runs to 13 residues. Looked up from germline, CDR1 is LNHDA and CDR2 is SQIVND (reference sequence). The CDR3 DNA reads TGTGCCAGTAGTATTCTTGTCAGAAACATTCAGTACTTC. Translating gives CASSILVRNIQYF.

This clone was counted between two and nine times. V gene TRBV9 combines with J gene TRBJ1-2; 8 bases align to TRBD1. Germline CDR1 reads SGDLS; CDR2 reads YYNGEE. With 2 bases clipped from V and 4 bases from J, the junction kept 4 bases outside the gene matches. This CDR3 comprises 14 residues. CDR3 region: CASSVQGAGYGYTF. CDR3 DNA sequence: TGTGCCAGCAGCGTGCAGGGGGCAGGCTATGGCTACACCTTC.

The chain joins TRBV18 to TRBJ1-5; 8 positions agree with TRBD1. This CDR3 is built from 15 residues. V shed 4 bases and J 10 bases; nucleotides not matched to a gene: 12. Per the germline V gene, CDR1 is KGHSH and CDR2 is LQKENI. The CDR3 sequence is CASSRSQDRVEPQHF. The CDR3 nucleotides are TGTGCCAGCTCACGATCCCAGGACAGGGTGGAACCCCAGCATTTT. Drawing the rest from reference TRBV18 and TRBJ1-5, the complete variable domain is NAGVMQNPRHLVRRRGQEARLRCSPMKGHSHVYWYRQLPEEGLKFMVYLQKENIIDESGMPKERFSAEFPKEGPSILRIQQVVRGDSAAYFCASSRSQDRVEPQHFGDGTRLSIL.

The V and J genes are TRBV29-1 and TRBJ1-5, with 9 bases identical to TRBD1. Germline V gives CDR1 SQVTM, CDR2 ANQGSEA. The CDR3 extends over 14 amino acids. Trimming removed 6 bases from V and 4 bases from J; junction bases left unmatched: 7. CDR3 protein: CSVDTGGSNQPQHF. The CDR3, as DNA: TGCAGCGTCGATACAGGGGGCTCTAATCAGCCCCAGCATTTT.

This chain joins TRBV19 and TRBJ2-3; 10 bases agree with TRBD1. The CDR3 covers 15 residues. The germline V gene encodes CDR1 LNHDA and CDR2 SQIVND (reference sequence). Trimming at V came to 5 bases and at J to 0 bases, leaving 2 bases not matched to a gene. The CDR3, as DNA: TGTGCCAGTAGTCCGGGACAGGGGAGCACAGATACGCAGTATTTT. This codes for CASSPGQGSTDTQYF.

Here the CDR3 reads CASSPEGFGDPGANVLTF. The CDR3 DNA follows: TGTGCCAGCAGCCCGGAGGGCTTCGGGGACCCTGGGGCCAACGTCCTGACTTTC. V usage is TRBV5-6 and J usage is TRBJ2-6; tentatively, D is TRBD2 (6 bases). The CDR3 sequence is 18 residues long. Germline values: CDR1 SGHDT, CDR2 YYEEEE. Trimming removed 4 bases at V and 2 bases at J, with 19 bases between. Combining the CDR3 with reference TRBV5-6 and TRBJ2-6 gives the whole variable domain DAGVTQSPTHLIKTRGQQVTLRCSPKSGHDTVSWYQQALGQGPQFIFQYYEEEERQRGNFPDRFSGHQFPNYSSELNVNALLLGDSALYLCASSPEGFGDPGANVLTFGAGSRLTVL.

This sequence joins TRBV6-1 and TRBJ2-2; TRBD1 might be the D (5 bases). Per the germline V gene, CDR1 is MNHNS and CDR2 is SASEGT. The CDR3 has 14 residues. V was trimmed by 3 bases and J by 5 bases, leaving 10 bases between them. The CDR3 protein is CASSEGPLTGELFF. The CDR3 DNA follows: TGTGCCAGCAGTGAGGGGCCTCTTACCGGGGAGCTGTTTTTT.

CDR3 in amino acids: CASSSLTPGQASYEQYF. The CDR3 coding sequence is TGTGCCAGCAGCTCTTTAACCCCGGGACAGGCCTCCTACGAGCAGTACTTC. The genes are TRBV7-6 and TRBJ2-7; 8 bases fit TRBD1. Germline assignment: CDR1 SGHVS and CDR2 FNYEAQ. The ends lost 4 bases at V and 0 bases at J; junction bases unmatched: 11. This CDR3 is 17 amino acids long.

This clone was detected a few times. This chain links TRBV30 with TRBJ2-1; 10 bases line up with TRBD2. V shed 3 bases and J 2 bases; nucleotides not matched to a gene: 4. Per germline, CDR1 GTSNPN and CDR2 SVGIG (reference sequence). This CDR3 comprises 15 residues. The CDR3 sequence: CAWRLAGRPYNEQFF. CDR3 sequence (DNA): TGTGCCTGGAGACTAGCGGGGCGTCCCTACAATGAGCAGTTCTTC.

This clone has only one observation. The chain combines TRBV2 with TRBJ2-7; D is undetermined. The V and J ends lost 3 bases and 5 bases respectively, with 8 bases between them. CDR3 length: 12 amino acids. The V gene's germline CDR1 is SNHLY and CDR2 FYNNEI. This CDR3 reads CASSDATDEQYF. The CDR3 nucleotides read TGTGCCAGCAGTGACGCTACAGACGAGCAGTACTTC.

The gene calls are TRBV10-3 and TRBJ2-1, with 9 bases identical to TRBD2. CDR1 and CDR2 from the germline V gene are ENHRY and SYGVKD. Trimming cost V 7 bases and J 5 bases; bases outside gene matches: 9. There are 15 residues in the CDR3. The CDR3 DNA reads as TGTGCCATCACCCCGGCTAGCGGGACTCACAATGAGCAGTTCTTC. This sequence encodes CAITPASGTHNEQFF.

The rearrangement joins TRBV7-2 to TRBJ1-1; 8 nucleotides line up with TRBD1. This CDR3 region has 14 residues. The V segment lost 4 bases and the J segment 5 bases; nucleotides outside the gene matches: 6. CDR1 and CDR2 (germline): SGHTA, FQGNSA. The CDR3 loop reads CASSSRTGLTEAFF. The CDR3 DNA sequence: TGTGCCAGCAGCTCCAGGACAGGGCTAACTGAAGCTTTCTTT.

This clone was recorded once. The V gene is TRBV19, the J gene TRBJ2-1; TRBD2 aligns across 12 bases. Trimming took 4 bases from V and 4 from J; bases not matched to a gene: 8. CDR1 LNHDA and CDR2 SQIVND come from the germline V gene (reference sequence). The CDR3 runs 17 residues. CDR3 in DNA: TGTGCCAGTAGTACCCCCCCCCTAGCGGGAGGGTACAATGAGCAGTTCTTC. Translating it yields CASSTPPLAGGYNEQFF.

The chain couples TRBV7-9 to TRBJ2-7; 11 bases agree with TRBD1. The CDR3 contains 15 residues. Germline V gives CDR1 SEHNR, CDR2 FQNEAQ (reference sequence). The junction had 7 bases not matched to a gene; V was cut back by 3 bases and J by 6 bases. The DNA for the CDR3 is TGTGCCAGCAGCTTGAAAGGACAGGGGGCGGGCGAGCAGTACTTC. Residues: CASSLKGQGAGEQYF.

The chain couples TRBV5-4 to TRBJ2-3; D perhaps matches TRBD2 (5 bases). The CDR3 contains 16 residues. Deletions cut 3 bases from V and 2 bases from J, with 16 bases between. Germline V gene data show CDR1 as SGHNT and CDR2 as YYREEE (reference sequence). For the CDR3, the DNA is TGTGCCAGCAGCTCCCCAAGCGGAAAACCCACAGATACGCAGTATTTT. It yields the protein CASSSPSGKPTDTQYF.

The J gene is TRBJ2-1, the V gene TRBV28; 9 bases agree with TRBD1. CDR1 and CDR2 (germline): MDHEN, SYDVKM. The J segment lost 6 bases and the V segment lost 6 bases, leaving 9 bases of the junction unmatched. The CDR3 has 15 amino acids. The CDR3 loop reads CASRLRDRVINEQFF. For the CDR3, the DNA is TGTGCCAGCAGACTCCGGGACAGGGTAATCAATGAGCAGTTCTTC. The variable domain in full, completed from reference TRBV28 and TRBJ2-1, reads DVKVTQSSRYLVKRTGEKVFLECVQDMDHENMFWYRQDPGLGLRLIYFSYDVKMKEKGDIPEGYSVSREKKERFSLILESASTNQTSMYLCASRLRDRVINEQFFGPGTRLTVL.

In its sample, this clone was seen a few times. This rearrangement joins TRBV6-5 to TRBJ2-2, with TRBD1 matching 7 bases. The ends lost 4 bases at V and 6 bases at J; junction bases unmatched: 8. This CDR3 is built from 15 residues. Germline CDR1 and CDR2: MNHEY and SVGAGI. This CDR3 is CASSSTGVQAGELFF. The CDR3 DNA reads as TGTGCCAGCAGTTCTACAGGGGTTCAGGCCGGGGAGCTGTTTTTT.

The gene calls are TRBV28 and TRBJ2-3; 9 positions match TRBD2. V lost 2 bases to trimming and J lost 3 bases; unmatched junction nucleotides: 6. CDR1 is MDHEN, CDR2 SYDVKM, per germline. The CDR3 is 16 residues long. CDR3 DNA sequence: TGTGCCAGCAGTTTACAAGCGGGAGGACGAACAGATACGCAGTATTTT. Its translation: CASSLQAGGRTDTQYF.

The chain employs TRBV15 and TRBJ1-3; TRBD1 aligns across 8 bases. Germline lookup yields CDR1 LNHNV and CDR2 YYDKDF (reference sequence). Unmatched junction bases numbered 1, after V lost 3 bases and J lost 3 bases. CDR3 length: 14 residues. CDR3 bases: TGTGCCACCAGCAGCAGGGGGCTTGGAAACACCATATATTTT. Amino acids: CATSSRGLGNTIYF.

On this clone: Other DNA sequences in this sample translate to the same CDR3. CDR3 bases: TGTGCCAGCAGGGCAGTTCTTAATGAAAAACTGTTTTTT. Its protein product is CASRAVLNEKLFF. The V call is TRBV6-5, the J call TRBJ1-4; no clear D. The V end was cut by 6 bases, the J end by 4 bases, with 9 bases between. CDR3 size: 13 residues. Looked up from germline, CDR1 is MNHEY and CDR2 is SVGAGI.

The chain recombines TRBV28 with TRBJ1-4; no firm D call. CDR1 and CDR2 (germline): MDHEN, SYDVKM. V lost 4 bases, J lost 10 bases, and 16 bases lay in between. This CDR3 is built from 14 residues. CDR3 DNA: TGTGCCAGCAGTTCCCCCCCTCTGCACGGAAAACTGTTTTTT. As protein: CASSSPPLHGKLFF.

The chain joins TRBV25-1 to TRBJ2-3; a possible D gene is TRBD1 (8 bases). In germline, CDR1 is MGHDK, CDR2 SYGVNS. V dropped 3 bases and J dropped 7 bases, with 17 bases sitting between them. CDR3 size: 15 residues. The CDR3 here is CASSDSGQGGYTQYF. The CDR3 DNA sequence: TGTGCCAGCAGTGACTCCGGACAGGGAGGGTATACGCAGTATTTT.

This clone was observed a single time. The V call is TRBV5-1, the J call TRBJ2-3; D gene uncertain. V was pared by 4 bases and J by 2 bases, with 5 bases between. Germline V gene sequence: CDR1 SGHRS, CDR2 YFSETQ. CDR3 size: 12 residues. This chain's CDR3 is CASSIDTDTQYF. The CDR3 DNA reads TGCGCCAGCAGCATAGACACAGATACGCAGTATTTT.

This chain joins TRBV7-9 and TRBJ1-2; 7 bases are a match to TRBD1. CDR1 and CDR2 (germline): SEHNR, FQNEAQ (reference sequence). The V segment lost 3 bases and the J segment 4 bases; nucleotides outside the gene matches: 5. The CDR3 extends over 14 amino acids. The DNA for the CDR3 is TGTGCCAGCAGCTTGGGACAGCCTACCTATGGCTACACCTTC. Translation: CASSLGQPTYGYTF.